The TCR beta chain under discussion was sequenced for a study of blood T cells in healthy people across ages. A J-beta primer mix and a sample-barcoded 5' primer were used in a second PCR of about 7 to 12 cycles. Each single sample gave us at least 2.5 million CDR3-containing paired-end reads. TCRdb used MiXCR to reprocess the 5' RACE reads, holding one entry per CDR3 protein. The sample gives 590,000 or so distinct CDR3 sequences, roughly 31% of which show up once; less than 20% is in the top ten. This clonotype was counted many times. CDR3 size: 13 residues. Germline CDR1 is MNHNY and CDR2 is SVGAGI (reference sequence). V was trimmed by 5 bases and J by 6 bases, leaving 14 bases between them.

The V call is TRBV6-6, the J call TRBJ2-7; D is ambiguous. The sample consisted of blood. This clonotype originated in a woman aged 80 or over in good health. This chain's CDR3 is CASSRDIPPEQYF. CDR3 sequence (DNA): TGTGCCAGCAGTCGAGACATTCCGCCCGAGCAGTACTTC.